This T cell receptor (beta chain) was observed in a study of OX40 agonist ivuxolimab in advanced cancers. The repertoire was sequenced with immunoSEQ multiplex PCR; TCRdb's copy has only in-frame clones and lacks some. The profile shows tens of thousands of clones, about 91% of them singletons. Looked up from germline, CDR1 is SQVTM and CDR2 is ANQGSEA. With 0 bases removed from V and 1 base from J, the gap between germline ends came to 10 bases. This CDR3 is built from 15 residues. This sequence originates from an adult with an advanced solid tumor such as melanoma, head and neck, liver or kidney cancer. This specimen was CD4+ or CD8+ T cells sorted from blood, taken in a trial of the OX40 agonist ivuxolimab. The J gene is TRBJ2-1, the V gene TRBV29-1; D perhaps matches TRBD1 (6 bases). The DNA for the CDR3 is TGCAGCGTTGAAGATCAGGACAGATCCTACAATGAGCAGTTCTTC. It is translated as CSVEDQDRSYNEQFF.